This T cell receptor (beta chain) comes out of a study of cytomegalovirus exposure and HLA in healthy donors. Findings of the study overall: Apparent HLA restriction characterized most CMV-associated TCR beta chains in a later analysis. As a later analysis showed, a missense DCLRE1C variant was linked to trimming of TCR beta V- and J-genes. Accurate prediction of most subjects' HLA-A and HLA-B alleles from TCR beta sequences was reported.

As concerns this clone: Its antigen is unidentified.

Primers: 60 Vbeta forward and 13 Jbeta reverse. Profiling relied on immunoSEQ multiplex PCR, and the TCRdb table lists in-frame clones only, not all of them. The table lists approximately 130,000 clones, around 70% of them singletons. In nominal health when sampled, donors likely had unrecorded immune exposures nonetheless. CDR3 length equals 17 residues. Germline V CDR1 and CDR2: SGHDN, FVKESK. Trimming stripped 4 bases from V and 0 bases from J, with 13 bases between. This receptor was identified in an older woman in good health and CMV-seropositive. Sequencing was done on a sample of PBMCs. The rearrangement uses TRBV14 and TRBJ1-6, with D possibly TRBD1 on 6 matching bases. Here the CDR3 DNA reads TGTGCCAGCAGCCGTTTGGGGACAAGCTCCTATAATTCACCCCTCCACTTT. Translation: CASSRLGTSSYNSPLHF.